This T cell receptor beta chain was documented in a study of blood T cell repertoires in COVID-19. About the research overall: Italy, Spain and the United States were the sources of the convalescent and acute COVID-19 samples. PBMCs, B-cell-depleted T cells, or T cells provided the cDNA or gDNA that made up the material.

As processed by the authors: Amplification of reference gene primers was used by the study to estimate nucleated cell counts. Sequencing was performed with immunoSEQ multiplex PCR; in TCRdb, only in-frame clones are kept and a portion is missing. The D gene and trimming were derived from the DNA, and the V and J assignments and clone size from that table. The sample records about 80,000 clones, about 91% being singletons. Looked up from germline, CDR1 is ENHRY and CDR2 is SYGVKD. With 3 bases clipped from V and 1 base from J, the junction kept 8 bases outside the gene matches. The CDR3 consists of 16 residues.

The sequencing input was peripheral blood. This TCR was sampled from a woman older than 75 with acute or convalescent COVID-19. The chain uses TRBV10-3 and TRBJ1-1; 7 nucleotides line up with TRBD1. The CDR3 spells CAISDPPPGGNTEAFF. The DNA for the CDR3 is TGTGCCATCAGTGACCCCCCGCCAGGGGGGAACACTGAAGCTTTCTTT.